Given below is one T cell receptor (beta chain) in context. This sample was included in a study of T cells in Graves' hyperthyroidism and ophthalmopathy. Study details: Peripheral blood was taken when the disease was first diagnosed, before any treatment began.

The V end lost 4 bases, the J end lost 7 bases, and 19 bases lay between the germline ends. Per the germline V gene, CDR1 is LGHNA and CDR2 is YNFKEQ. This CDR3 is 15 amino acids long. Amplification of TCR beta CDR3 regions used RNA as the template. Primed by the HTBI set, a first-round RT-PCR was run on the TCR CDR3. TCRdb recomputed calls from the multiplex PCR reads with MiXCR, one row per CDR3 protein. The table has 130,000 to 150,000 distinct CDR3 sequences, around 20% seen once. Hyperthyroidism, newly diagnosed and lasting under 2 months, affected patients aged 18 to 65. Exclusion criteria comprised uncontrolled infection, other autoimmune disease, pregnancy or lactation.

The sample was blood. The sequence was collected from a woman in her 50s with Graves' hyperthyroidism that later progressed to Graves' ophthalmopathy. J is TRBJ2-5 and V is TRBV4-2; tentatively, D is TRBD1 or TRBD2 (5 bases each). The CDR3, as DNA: TGTGCCAGCAGCCCTTCCCGGGACCCCTCGGGGACCCAGTACTTC. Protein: CASSPSRDPSGTQYF.